This T cell receptor (beta chain) is drawn from a study of blood T cell repertoires in COVID-19. TCRdb's copy holds only in-frame clones and misses some; the assay was immunoSEQ multiplex PCR. There are about 130,000 clones in the sample; around 87% occur only once, and 2% to 3% lies in the top ten. The V gene lost 4 bases and the J gene lost 2 bases, with 16 bases spanning the gap. This CDR3 contains 17 residues. From germline, CDR1 is SGHKS and CDR2 YYEKEE (reference sequence). The sequencing sample was made of peripheral blood. V is TRBV5-5 and J is TRBJ2-6; D is possibly TRBD1 (6 bases). This sequence originates from a man aged 45-65 years with active COVID-19. Here the CDR3 reads CASSDTRGRTGANVLTF. CDR3 nucleotide sequence: TGTGCCAGCAGCGATACCAGGGGTCGGACTGGGGCCAACGTCCTGACTTTC.